The sample holds many counts of the clone carrying this T cell receptor beta chain. Time point of the sample: newly diagnosed GD, antithyroid drugs for less than 3 months. The TCR library used RNA extracted from PBMCs. The data stem from a study of regulatory T cells in long-lasting Graves disease. V dropped 8 bases and J dropped 0; count of bases not matched to a gene: 5. The germline CDR1 and CDR2 sequences are SGHRS and YFSETQ. The CDR3 totals 13 residues. HTBI primers from iRepertoire and Arm-PCR of CDR3 regions yielded the TCR beta libraries. TCRdb re-derived calls from the multiplex PCR reads in MiXCR, one entry per CDR3 protein. The profile shows around 360,000 distinct CDR3 sequences, around 15% of them singletons. The same data also contributed to another study, on T cells in Graves' hyperthyroidism and ophthalmopathy.

The receptor's source is a woman in her late teens or twenties with Graves disease. The genes are TRBV5-1 and TRBJ2-7; 7 nucleotides match TRBD2. The material sequenced was peripheral blood mononuclear cells (PBMCs), taken at new diagnosis, from a patient treated with antithyroid drugs. Here the CDR3 DNA reads TGCGCCAGTACTGGGACTAACTCCTACGAGCAGTACTTC. This gives the protein CASTGTNSYEQYF.